This entry lists 19 T cell receptor beta chains sequenced from one sample in a study of identical twins. TCRdb re-derived calls from the 5' RACE reads in MiXCR, one entry per CDR3 protein. The table shows approximately 1.8 million distinct CDR3 sequences, with 32% occurring only once. What was sequenced was cord blood. The receptor source for this set is a newborn girl in good health.

This clonotype has a count of ten or more. In nucleotides, the CDR3 is TGTGCCAGCAGTCCCCTGGGTGCAGTTTCCTACGAGCAGTACTTC. This sequence encodes CASSPLGAVSYEQYF. J is TRBJ2-7 and V is TRBV25-1; D not certain. The CDR3 sequence is 15 residues long. Trimming removed 5 bases from V and 1 base from J, with 15 bases in between. Germline V gene data show CDR1 as MGHDK and CDR2 as SYGVNS.

In its sample, this clonotype was seen many times. This sequence joins TRBV20-1 and TRBJ2-3, with 11 bases fitting TRBD2. J gave up 6 bases and V 3 bases, and 5 bases lay outside the gene matches. Germline V gene lookup returns CDR1 DFQATT and CDR2 SNEGSKA (reference sequence). This CDR3 is built from 14 residues. CDR3 residues: CSARLAGGLDTQYF. CDR3 sequence (DNA): TGCAGTGCTAGGCTAGCGGGAGGTCTCGATACGCAGTATTTT.

This chain joins TRBV4-1 and TRBJ2-7; no definite D call. The CDR3 extends over 14 amino acids. The germline CDR1 and CDR2 sequences are MGHRA and YSYEKL. V was shortened by 1 base and J by 2 bases, with 9 bases between the two germline ends. CDR3 residues: CASSQAENPYEQYF. CDR3 DNA sequence: TGCGCCAGCAGCCAAGCAGAGAATCCCTACGAGCAGTACTTC.

The rearrangement uses TRBV29-1 and TRBJ2-4, with TRBD1 matching 7 bases. J lost 1 base, V lost 7 bases, and 1 base had no gene match. The germline gives CDR1 SQVTM, CDR2 ANQGSEA. The CDR3 sequence is 12 residues long. The CDR3 reads CSATGAKNIQYF. CDR3 sequence (DNA): TGCAGCGCGACAGGGGCCAAAAACATTCAGTACTTC.

The rearrangement uses TRBV6-5 and TRBJ2-5; the D gene could be TRBD1 or TRBD2 (5 bases each). The germline V and J ends were trimmed by 4 bases and 1 base, with 19 bases remaining between them. The CDR3 totals 17 residues. Germline values: CDR1 MNHEY, CDR2 SVGAGI. CDR3 DNA: TGTGCCAGCAGTTCCTTCGGGGTATGGGGGACCCAAGAGACCCAGTACTTC. Translation: CASSSFGVWGTQETQYF.

The sample holds a few counts of this clonotype. The DNA of the CDR3 is TGTGCCAGCAGCTTAGCCTTTACTAGCGGGAGCAGGGGCGGTAACTCCTACGAGCAGTACTTC. Protein: CASSLAFTSGSRGGNSYEQYF. The rearrangement joins TRBV12-1 to TRBJ2-7; the table names TRBD2, a call not compared with the DNA. TRBV12-1 is shown as a pseudogene. This CDR3 comprises 21 residues.

The chain carries TRBV20-1 and TRBJ2-7; D unclear. The CDR3 is 14 residues long. V was pared by 5 bases and J by 0 bases, with 14 bases between. Germline lookup yields CDR1 DFQATT and CDR2 SNEGSKA (reference sequence). CDR3 amino acids: CSADQTSVSYEQYF. In DNA, the CDR3 is TGCAGTGCTGATCAGACTTCCGTCTCCTACGAGCAGTACTTC.

The chain employs TRBV18 and TRBJ1-2, with unresolved D. V gave up 5 bases and J gave up 4 bases, with 17 bases separating them. Germline CDR1 is KGHSH and CDR2 is LQKENI. The CDR3 extends over 15 amino acids. Here the CDR3 reads CASSSSQAAFYGYTF. CDR3 nucleotides: TGTGCCAGCTCATCAAGCCAGGCGGCCTTCTATGGCTACACCTTC.

This chain uses TRBV4-1 with TRBJ2-7, with a tentative D call TRBD2 (5 bases). CDR3 length: 13 residues. In germline, CDR1 is MGHRA, CDR2 YSYEKL. V was shortened by 3 bases and J by 6 bases, with 12 bases between the two germline ends. CDR3 in amino acids: CASSHLIASEQYF. As DNA, the CDR3 is TGCGCCAGCAGCCACCTTATAGCGAGCGAGCAGTACTTC.

This clonotype was detected a few times. This sequence joins TRBV6-5 and TRBJ2-3; 11 bases are a match to TRBD2. Germline loops: CDR1 MNHEY, CDR2 SVGAGI. This CDR3 is built from 18 residues. Trimming took 0 bases from V and 2 from J; bases not matched to a gene: 7. The CDR3 region is CASSYSWLAGGPTDTQYF. In nucleotides, the CDR3 is TGTGCCAGCAGTTACTCATGGCTAGCGGGAGGACCCACAGATACGCAGTATTTT.

The J gene is TRBJ2-1, the V gene TRBV10-3; 9 bases are a match to TRBD2. The CDR3 totals 15 residues. Germline V gene sequence: CDR1 ENHRY, CDR2 SYGVKD. V lost 3 bases and J lost 4; bases outside the gene matches: 4. CDR3 DNA: TGTGCCATCAGTGAACCTAGCGGGGTTTACAATGAGCAGTTCTTC. Its translation: CAISEPSGVYNEQFF.

The V call is TRBV7-6, the J call TRBJ2-6, with 8 bases identical to TRBD1. The junction had 11 bases not matched to a gene; V was cut back by 1 base and J by 0 bases. CDR3 size: 20 residues. Germline values: CDR1 SGHVS, CDR2 FNYEAQ. CDR3 nucleotides: TGTGCCAGCAGCTTAGGCCCAGGACAGGGAGGCCTCTCTGGGGCCAACGTCCTGACTTTC. The encoded protein is CASSLGPGQGGLSGANVLTF.

This clonotype was counted between two and nine times. This chain joins TRBV2 and TRBJ1-5; possible D gene TRBD1, 6 bases. The CDR3 consists of 14 residues. The germline CDR1 and CDR2 sequences are SNHLY and FYNNEI. V gave up 4 bases and J gave up 5 bases, with 12 bases separating them. The CDR3 DNA reads TGTGCCAGCAGTGCGCGGGGGGCGGATCAGCCCCAGCATTTT. This codes for CASSARGADQPQHF.

The chain carries TRBV24-1 and TRBJ2-5; 8 bases are shared with TRBD1. Matching the DNA end better, TRBJ2-7 makes the J call doubtful. This CDR3 has 14 amino acids. The germline gives CDR1 KGHDR, CDR2 SFDVKD. Here the CDR3 DNA reads TGTGCCACCAGTCCCTCGGACAGGGTAGACGAGCAGTACTTC. Its protein product is CATSPSDRVDEQYF.

This clonotype was recorded a few times. The CDR3 loop is CSVEDGQAYEQYF. The CDR3 DNA reads TGCAGCGTTGAAGATGGGCAGGCCTACGAGCAGTACTTC. This chain connects TRBV29-1 to TRBJ2-7, with unresolved D. Germline values: CDR1 SQVTM, CDR2 ANQGSEA. V was clipped by 0 bases and J by 2 bases, with 8 bases between them. This CDR3 comprises 13 residues.

Note on this clonotype: A read error is possible here, since a much larger clone lies one base away. The chain has TRBV6-1 and TRBJ2-1, with 9 bases that match TRBD1. The ends lost 5 bases at V and 4 bases at J; junction bases unmatched: 3. The CDR3 totals 14 residues. From germline, CDR1 is MNHNS and CDR2 SASEGT. The CDR3: CASSWDRVYNEQFF. The CDR3 region has the DNA TGTGCCAGCAGTTGGGACAGGGTATACAATGAGCAGTTCTTC.

This clonotype was recorded a few times. This chain joins TRBV4-2 and TRBJ2-1; D is perhaps TRBD2 (5 bases). Germline CDR1 is LGHNA and CDR2 is YNFKEQ. The CDR3 loop spans 16 amino acids. Trimming took 4 bases from V and 2 from J, leaving 15 bases between them. The CDR3 sequence: CASSPTTHGTYNEQFF. DNA of the CDR3: TGTGCCAGCAGCCCAACTACTCACGGGACCTACAATGAGCAGTTCTTC.

This clonotype was picked up a small number of times. The genes are TRBV12-3 or TRBV12-4 and TRBJ2-1; 9 nucleotides align to TRBD2. The J call is in doubt because the DNA end fits TRBJ2-7 better. This CDR3 is 15 amino acids long. CDR3 nucleotide sequence: TGTGCCAGCAGTTTCCCTAGCGGGGCCTACAATGAGCAGTACTTC. It specifies CASSFPSGAYNEQYF.

Regarding this clonotype: Being one base from a much bigger clone, this may be a read error. The chain combines TRBV4-1 with TRBJ2-7; 12 bases line up with TRBD2. The CDR3 has 15 amino acids. Germline CDR1 is MGHRA and CDR2 is YSYEKL. In nucleotides, the CDR3 is TGCGCCAGCAGCCAAGTCGGGACTAGCGGGTACGAGCAGAACTTC. Residues: CASSQVGTSGYEQNF.